Following are 8 T cell receptor beta chains from one sample sequenced in a study of OX40 agonist ivuxolimab in advanced cancers. Repertoires were generated with immunoSEQ multiplex PCR, while TCRdb's copy carries only in-frame clones and drops some. This sample has about 74,000 clones, with around four fifths found just once. This material consisted of CD4+ or CD8+ T cells sorted from blood, taken in a trial of the OX40 agonist ivuxolimab. The source is an adult with an advanced solid tumor such as melanoma, head and neck, liver or kidney cancer.

To note about this clone: The same CDR3 arises from other DNA sequences in this sample as well. This chain connects TRBV7-2 to TRBJ2-7; 7 nucleotides line up with TRBD2. The ends lost 0 bases at V and 0 bases at J; junction bases unmatched: 2. CDR3 length: 15 amino acids. Germline-derived CDR1 and CDR2 are SGHTA and FQGNSA. Here the CDR3 reads CASSLAASGSYEQYF. In nucleotides, the CDR3 is TGTGCCAGCAGCTTAGCAGCTAGCGGCTCCTACGAGCAGTACTTC. The full variable domain, with the rest looked up from reference TRBV7-2 and TRBJ2-7, is GAGVSQSPSNKVTEKGKDVELRCDPISGHTALYWYRQSLGQGLEFLIYFQGNSAPDKSGLPSDRFSAERTGGSVSTLTIQRTQQEDSAVYLCASSLAASGSYEQYFGPGTRLTVT.

V and J are TRBV11-3 and TRBJ2-2; D unresolved. The CDR3 covers 15 residues. In germline, CDR1 is SGHNT, CDR2 YENEEA. Trimming shortened V by 0 bases and J by 7 bases, and 12 bases separated the two germline ends. This CDR3 is CASSLDRTPVGELFF. CDR3 nucleotide sequence: TGTGCCAGCAGCTTAGATCGAACGCCGGTCGGGGAGCTGTTTTTT. Filled out from reference TRBV11-3 and TRBJ2-2, the complete variable domain reads EAGVVQSPRYKIIEKKQPVAFWCNPISGHNTLYWYLQNLGQGPELLIRYENEEAVDDSQLPKDRFSAERLKGVDSTLKIQPAELGDSAVYLCASSLDRTPVGELFFGEGSRLTVL.

The chain employs TRBV6-6 and TRBJ2-1; D possibly matches TRBD1 or TRBD2 (5 bases each). This CDR3 comprises 15 residues. V was pared by 2 bases and J by 3 bases, with 11 bases between. Germline CDR1 is MNHNY and CDR2 is SVGAGI (reference sequence). The CDR3 here is CASSYGGEIYNEQFF. CDR3 nucleotide sequence: TGTGCCAGCAGTTACGGGGGAGAGATCTACAATGAGCAGTTCTTC.

The chain recombines TRBV6-6 with TRBJ1-2; D gene uncertain. Per germline, CDR1 MNHNY and CDR2 SVGAGI (reference sequence). The CDR3 spans 15 residues. Trimming shortened V by 5 bases and J by 1 base, and 14 bases separated the two germline ends. CDR3 nucleotide sequence: TGTGCCAGCAGTCATCCCCCCCCCTTTAACTATGGCTACACCTTC. Residues: CASSHPPPFNYGYTF.

The V and J genes are TRBV6-1 and TRBJ1-4; possible D gene TRBD1, 6 bases. Trimming removed 9 bases from V and 5 bases from J, with 13 bases in between. CDR1 is MNHNS and CDR2 is SASEGT in the germline V gene. This CDR3 spans 13 amino acids. The CDR3 here is CASIQGANEKLFF. The CDR3 DNA follows: TGTGCCAGTATACAGGGTGCGAATGAAAAACTGTTTTTT.

The rearrangement uses TRBV5-1 and TRBJ2-2; 10 nucleotides match TRBD2. CDR1 is SGHRS, CDR2 YFSETQ, per germline. J gave up 0 bases and V 6 bases, and 2 bases lay outside the gene matches. The CDR3 is 15 residues long. CDR3 DNA sequence: TGCGCCAGCACCCTAGCGGGGGCGAACACCGGGGAGCTGTTTTTT. The encoded protein is CASTLAGANTGELFF.

This rearrangement joins TRBV5-1 to TRBJ2-3; 7 bases line up with TRBD2. This CDR3 contains 14 residues. Trimming at V came to 4 bases and at J to 2 bases, leaving 4 bases not matched to a gene. CDR1 is SGHRS, CDR2 YFSETQ, per germline. CDR3 residues: CASSLGTTTDTQYF. CDR3 nucleotide sequence: TGCGCCAGCAGCCTAGGGACTACCACAGATACGCAGTATTTT. Supplemented by reference TRBV5-1 and TRBJ2-3, the full variable domain reads KAGVTQTPRYLIKTRGQQVTLSCSPISGHRSVSWYQQTPGQGLQFLFEYFSETQRNKGNFPGRFSGRQFSNSRSEMNVSTLELGDSALYLCASSLGTTTDTQYFGPGTRLTVL.

This clone was recorded a few times. The CDR3 nucleotides read TGTGCCAGCAGTTACGGGGAGGGGAGGGCTGTTACGCAGTATTTT. Protein: CASSYGEGRAVTQYF. The chain combines TRBV6-6 with TRBJ2-3; 7 nucleotides agree with TRBD2. J was trimmed by 8 bases and V by 2 bases; bases with no gene match: 10. The CDR3 is 15 amino acids. CDR1 is MNHNY and CDR2 is SVGAGI in the germline V gene (reference sequence).